In this sample, the clone carrying this TCR beta chain turned up many times. The antigen is unknown. Where ophthalmopathy was present, donors had moderate-to-severe activity, CAS ≥3, NOSPECS ≥4 and duration under 3 months. CDR1 is SQVTM, CDR2 ANQGSEA, per germline. The CDR3 runs to 14 residues. Trimming took 5 bases from V and 4 from J; bases not matched to a gene: 8. This specimen belongs to a study of Graves' ophthalmopathy and Graves' hyperthyroidism. In the study overall: Researchers obtained peripheral blood at initial diagnosis, before any treatment had begun.

The study amplified TCR beta CDR3 regions using RNA transcripts. HTBI primers served in a first-round RT-PCR, which a second-round multiplex PCR followed. TCRdb used MiXCR to reprocess the multiplex PCR reads, holding one entry per CDR3 protein. This table has 300,000 to 400,000 distinct CDR3 sequences, roughly a sixth appearing once. Study results and caveats: Blood also contained most of the expanded thyroid clonotypes above 0.001 frequency.

This receptor was taken from an adult man with Graves' ophthalmopathy. V is TRBV29-1 and J is TRBJ2-5; 9 bases agree with TRBD1. The sample was peripheral blood. The CDR3 coding sequence is TGCAGCGTTATGACCCCGGACAGGGGAGAGACCCAGTACTTC. It codes for CSVMTPDRGETQYF.